Here is one TCR beta chain with its context. The antigen is unknown. This specimen comes from a study of shared clonotypes between healthy human individuals. Study context: Every donor yielded three CD4 naive, three CD4 memory, two CD8 naive and one CD8 memory plate.

Study results and limitations: Among the subsets, naive ones generally showed larger estimated richness than memory ones.

The genomic DNA of each subset was split evenly across several immunoSEQ plates. Clones were sequenced by immunoSEQ multiplex PCR, and TCRdb holds only the in-frame ones, with some missing. The table has a few million clones, just over 90% seen once. The material sequenced was naive CD4+ T cells sorted from blood. The subset here: CD45RA+ positively selected. This TCR derives from a man aged 18 to 30 in good health.

The CDR3 is CASSEWLAGGPDEQFF. CDR3 sequence (DNA): TGTGCCAGCAGTGAATGGCTAGCGGGGGGGCCGGATGAGCAGTTCTTC. The V gene is TRBV25-1, the J gene TRBJ2-1; TRBD2 matches 12 bases. This CDR3 has 16 residues. V lost 1 base, J lost 8 bases, and 6 bases stayed unmatched. Germline assignment: CDR1 MGHDK and CDR2 SYGVNS.